This TCR beta chain came from a study of cytomegalovirus exposure and HLA in healthy donors (dated by TCRdb to between 2016 and 2019). A note on the overall study: A later analysis indicated that the 130 or so validation repertoires were generated on the platform also employed for the roughly 720 repertoires of the first cohort. The study was designed to test whether signatures of past pathogen exposure could be identified by cataloging public T cell receptors. Along with the roughly 700-subject first cohort, a separate validation cohort of over a hundred different subjects was used. The study combined high-throughput TCR immunosequencing, statistical association of individual TCRs with disease status, and machine learning to predict cytomegalovirus infection status.

Separate from the approximately 670-subject first cohort, the validation cohort of 95 to 150 subjects was the group to which the donors belonged. The table lists this clone with a few counts. The target of this receptor is not known. No much larger clonotype is one base removed from it; base qualities were not supplied. Deletion took 4 bases off V and 9 bases off J, with a span of 13 bases between the germline ends. There are 12 amino acids in the CDR3, from cysteine to phenylalanine inclusive. The retained sequence is limited to the CDR3, 36 bases, with the frame set at the first base. CDR1 and CDR2 were assigned from the germline V gene (reference sequence) as GTSNPN and SVGIG. On the study overall, not on this receptor specifically: A total of about 180 TCR beta chains were listed by the study as associated with cytomegalovirus. Most TCR sequences were observed very rarely across donors, whereas some public TCRs were present in many individuals. The validation cohort had no HLA typing available for a later analysis, so co-occurrence within that cohort was assessed over all 120 or so repertoires. Cytomegalovirus status was reported to be diagnosed by the classifier with high specificity and sensitivity in both the original and validation cohorts. According to the authors, the approach could potentially be generalized to other disease states and immunological phenotypes. In vitro tests confirmed that a few of the cytomegalovirus-associated TCR beta chains recognize cytomegalovirus antigens. In a later analysis, TCRs clustered in the first cohort were found to also tend to co-occur in the roughly 120 validation repertoires, with about 93% of cluster scores above 0.

Library method: the immunoSEQ multiplex PCR assay. From the authors' description of their analysis: To diagnose cytomegalovirus status from the catalog of TCR beta chain sequences, a statistical classification framework was built. The immuneACCESS repertoire file appears here via TCRdb, limited to in-frame rearrangements. These files lack a portion of the clones; in checked studies, under half of the deficit traces to unresolved V genes, and the cause of the others is not known. V, J and clone size were drawn from that table, and D and trimming were deduced from the DNA. Within this sample are more than 95,000 clones, with 95% to 96% of them counted one time only. The ten most abundant clones make up less than 2% of the sample.

This TCR came from a man aged 18 to 29 in good health and CMV-seronegative. The source material was PBMCs. The rearranged segments are TRBV30 and TRBJ2-1, with a tentative D gene TRBD1 over 5 matching bases. The nucleotide sequence is TGTGCCTGGATCCAGGGCCGCACTGAGCAGTTCTTC. Translated, it reads CAWIQGRTEQFF.